Below, one T cell receptor (beta chain) is given with its context. Produced via immunoSEQ multiplex PCR; TCRdb's table is partial and in-frame only. The table has approximately 290,000 clones, around nine tenths seen once. This sample was included in a study of blood T cell repertoires in COVID-19. Study at large: Acute-phase and convalescent COVID-19 samples originated in the United States, Italy and Spain.

Membership in each cohort depended on participant-reported clinical history. Among Cohort 3 donors, those recovered had two negative PCRs, clearance, or symptom resolution. This CDR3 region has 14 residues. V lost 1 base, J lost 3 bases, and 10 bases lay in between. Germline CDR1 is SGHTA and CDR2 is FQGNSA. The origin of this receptor is a woman under 40 who had recovered from COVID-19. The chain is built from TRBV7-2 and TRBJ2-7; D is unresolved. The sample was PBMCs or T cells enriched from blood (not recorded which). The CDR3 loop reads CASSLDSSNYEQYF. CDR3 sequence (DNA): TGTGCCAGCAGCTTAGACAGTTCGAACTACGAGCAGTACTTC.